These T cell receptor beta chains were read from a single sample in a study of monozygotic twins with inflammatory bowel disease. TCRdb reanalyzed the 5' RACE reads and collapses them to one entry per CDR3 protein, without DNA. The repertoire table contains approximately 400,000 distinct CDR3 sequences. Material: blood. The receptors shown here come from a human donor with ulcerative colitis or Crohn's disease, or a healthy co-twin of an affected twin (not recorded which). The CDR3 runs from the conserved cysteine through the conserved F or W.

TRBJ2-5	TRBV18	CASSPQHGAQETQYF
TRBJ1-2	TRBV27	CASSPGVGQGYTF
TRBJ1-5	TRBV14	CASSQGYQPQHF
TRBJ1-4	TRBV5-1	CASSLALGDSGEKLFF
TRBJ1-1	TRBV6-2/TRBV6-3	CASSYDRALNTEAFF
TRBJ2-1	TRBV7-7	CASSLAEVAPLIF
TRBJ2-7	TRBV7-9	CASSSWTESYEQYF
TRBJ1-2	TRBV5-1	CASSRTAGNTGGYGYTF
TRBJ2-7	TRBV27	CASRLQGPYEQYF
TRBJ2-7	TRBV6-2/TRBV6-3	CASRDGYEQYF
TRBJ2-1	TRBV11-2	CASSWTGQTYNEQFF
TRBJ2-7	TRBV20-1	CSARRLAASSYEQYF
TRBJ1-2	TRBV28	CASSPDRGRTEGYTF
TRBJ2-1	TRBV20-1	CSARLPTRNEQFF
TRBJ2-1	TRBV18	CASSFGDRDNEQFF
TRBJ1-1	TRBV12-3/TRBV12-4	CASSPGQGGDTEAFF
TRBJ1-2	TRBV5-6	CASSLELGGSYGYTF
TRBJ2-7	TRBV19	CASSIDPLGTGAYNEQYF
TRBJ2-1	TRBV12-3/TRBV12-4	CASSRELAAFSYNEQFF
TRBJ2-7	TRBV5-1	CASSLTSGRLLADEQYF
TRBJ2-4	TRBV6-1	CASSEALGPAGSNIQYF
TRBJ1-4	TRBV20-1	CSARALRAGEKLFF
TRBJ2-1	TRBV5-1	CASSFGVNEQFF
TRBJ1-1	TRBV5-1	CASSLEVQGMNTEAFF
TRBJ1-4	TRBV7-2	CASSLAGGGNEKLFF
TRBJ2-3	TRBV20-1	CSARASGRTDTQYF
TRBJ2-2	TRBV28	CASSRGTGELFF
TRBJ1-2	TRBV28	CASSLSGARGYTF
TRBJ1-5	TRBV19	CASSSGEGVRSNQPQHF
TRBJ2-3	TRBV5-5	CASTLTLAGPSDTQYF
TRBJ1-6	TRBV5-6	CASSLTADPDSSYNSPLHF
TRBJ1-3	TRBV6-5	CASSYFGPGGNTIYF
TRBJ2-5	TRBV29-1	CSVRQGAGETQYF
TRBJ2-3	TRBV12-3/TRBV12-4	CASSFPRLADTQYF
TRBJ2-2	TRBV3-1	CASSLGESTGELFF
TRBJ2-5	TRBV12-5	CASGPSTRGRQETQYF
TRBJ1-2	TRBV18	CASTPGYGYTF
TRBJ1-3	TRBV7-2	CASSLNSQGSGNTIYF
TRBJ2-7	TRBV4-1	CASTPSLLGGNYEQYF
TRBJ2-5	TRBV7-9	CASSRNREETQYF
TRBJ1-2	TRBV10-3	CAISERDRDYGYTF